Given below is one TCR beta chain in context. No antigen is known for it. This entry belongs to a study of T cell responses to AZD1222 COVID-19 vaccine. General study findings and limits: Repertoires were collected only later (after the peak T cell response had occurred).

The CDR3 is 11 amino acids. V was trimmed by 5 bases and J by 6 bases, leaving 8 bases between them. Germline CDR1 SEHNR, CDR2 FQNEAQ (reference sequence). The repertoire was sequenced with immunoSEQ multiplex PCR; TCRdb's copy has only in-frame clones and lacks some. The profile covers 150,000 to 160,000 clones, with just over 90% appearing a single time and 1.8% taken by the ten largest. This clonotype was sampled from an adult in good health. The sample consisted of peripheral blood, taken on day 0 of AZD1222 vaccination. This sequence joins TRBV7-9 and TRBJ2-7; no firm D call. CDR3: CASSQLTEQYF. The CDR3 DNA reads as TGTGCCAGCAGCCAACTCACCGAGCAGTACTTC.